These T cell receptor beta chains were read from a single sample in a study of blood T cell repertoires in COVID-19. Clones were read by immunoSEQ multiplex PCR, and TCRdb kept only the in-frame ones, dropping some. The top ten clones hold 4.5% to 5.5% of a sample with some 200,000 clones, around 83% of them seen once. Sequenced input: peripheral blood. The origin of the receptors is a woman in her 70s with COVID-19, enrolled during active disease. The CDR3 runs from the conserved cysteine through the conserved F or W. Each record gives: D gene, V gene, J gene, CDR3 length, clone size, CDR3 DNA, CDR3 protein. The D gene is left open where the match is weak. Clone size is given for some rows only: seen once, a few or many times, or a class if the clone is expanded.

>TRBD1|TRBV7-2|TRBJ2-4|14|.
TGTGCCAGCAGCTTAGGGTCAGGGGGCAACATTCAGTACTTC
CASSLGSGGNIQYF
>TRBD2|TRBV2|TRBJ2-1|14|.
TGTGCCAGCAGTGACCTAGCGGGTAAGAGTGAGCAGTTCTTC
CASSDLAGKSEQFF
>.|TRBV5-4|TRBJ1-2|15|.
TGTGCCAGCAGCTTGGCACCGTCCGGGGACTATGGCTACACCTTC
CASSLAPSGDYGYTF
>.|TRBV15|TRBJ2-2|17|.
TGTGCCACCAGCAGAGATCCGAACAGCCTTAACACCGGGGAGCTGTTTTTT
CATSRDPNSLNTGELFF
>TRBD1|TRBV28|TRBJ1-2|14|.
TGTGCCAGCAGTTCCGACAGGGGGCAGGGTGGCTACACCTTC
CASSSDRGQGGYTF
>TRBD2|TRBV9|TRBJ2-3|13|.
TGTGCCAGCGGTAGGGGAGGGCCAGATACGCAGTATTTT
CASGRGGPDTQYF
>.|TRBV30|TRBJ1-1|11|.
TGTGCCTGGACCGGGTACAGAGGGGCTTTCTTT
CAWTGYRGAFF
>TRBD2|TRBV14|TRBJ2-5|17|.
TGTGCCAGCAGCCAAGGCCCTCTAGCGGGAGGGCCCGAGACCCAGTACTTC
CASSQGPLAGGPETQYF
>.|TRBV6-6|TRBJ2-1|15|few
TGTGCCAGCAGCGAGCAGACAGCCGCTTACAATGAGCAGTTCTTC
CASSEQTAAYNEQFF
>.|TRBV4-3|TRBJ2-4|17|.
TGCGCCAGCAGCCAAGAGGGGTTTGCGGGAGCCAAAAACATTCAGTACTTC
CASSQEGFAGAKNIQYF
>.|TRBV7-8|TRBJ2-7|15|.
TGTGCCACTACGCTACGGGGAGCCAGCTCCTACGAGCAGTACTTC
CATTLRGASSYEQYF
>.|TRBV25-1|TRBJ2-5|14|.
TGTGCCAGCAGTGAATTATCAGGGAAAGAGACCCAGTACTTC
CASSELSGKETQYF
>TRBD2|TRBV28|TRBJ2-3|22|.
TGTGCCAGCAGTCCGGGACTAGCGGGAGGGCGACTCAGCTCCCGGGGGACAGATACGCAGTATTTT
CASSPGLAGGRLSSRGTDTQYF
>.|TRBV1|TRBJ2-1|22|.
TGCACCAGCAGCCCAGGGACCTCCGGGACTAGCGGTACTATAAGCTCCTACAATGAGCAGTTCTTC
CTSSPGTSGTSGTISSYNEQFF
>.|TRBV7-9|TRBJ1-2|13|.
TGTGCCAGCAGCGCCGGAGCGGACCATGGCTACACCTTC
CASSAGADHGYTF
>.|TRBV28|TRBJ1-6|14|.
TGTGCCAGCAGTCCGACTAGGAGTAATTCACCCCTCCACTTT
CASSPTRSNSPLHF
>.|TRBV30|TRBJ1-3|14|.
TGTGCCTGGAGGCTAAGGGGGGGCAGGAACACCATATATTTT
CAWRLRGGRNTIYF
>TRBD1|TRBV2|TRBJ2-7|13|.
TGTGCCAACAAAGGGACAGCCGCCTACGAGCAGTACTTC
CANKGTAAYEQYF
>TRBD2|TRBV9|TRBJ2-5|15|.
TGTGCCAGCAGCCCCAGCGGGAGGGGCCAAGAGACCCAGTACTTC
CASSPSGRGQETQYF
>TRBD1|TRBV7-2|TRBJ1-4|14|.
TGTGCCAGCAGCGAGGACAGGGGGAAAGAAAAACTGTTTTTT
CASSEDRGKEKLFF
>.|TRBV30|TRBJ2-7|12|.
TGTGCCTGGACTAGCTTCGGCTACGAGCAGTACTTC
CAWTSFGYEQYF
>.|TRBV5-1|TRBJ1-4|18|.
TGCGCCAGCAGCTTGGAGGGAGTGATAGGACGTTCACGAGGAAAACTGTTTTTT
CASSLEGVIGRSRGKLFF
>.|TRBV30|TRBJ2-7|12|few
TGTGCCTGGAGCTGGGGCGACGGCGAGCAGTACTTC
CAWSWGDGEQYF
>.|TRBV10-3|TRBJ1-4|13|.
TGTGCCATCAGTGCGCTTGCTCGGGAAAAACTGTTTTTT
CAISALAREKLFF
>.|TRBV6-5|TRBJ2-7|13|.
TGTGCCAGTACAGGACCCTACTCCTACGAGCAGTACTTC
CASTGPYSYEQYF
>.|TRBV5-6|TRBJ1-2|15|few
TGTGCCAGCAGCTTACCCACAGGGACCTCCTATGGCTACACCTTC
CASSLPTGTSYGYTF
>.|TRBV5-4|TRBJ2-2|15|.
TGTGCCAGCAGCTTCTCCGGGACTAACACCGGGGAGCTGTTTTTT
CASSFSGTNTGELFF
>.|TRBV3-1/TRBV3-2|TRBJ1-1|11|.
TGTGCCAGCAGCGTGGGCCCTGAAGCTTTCTTT
CASSVGPEAFF
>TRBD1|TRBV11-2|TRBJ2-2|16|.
TGTGCCAGCAGCTTATATCTACGGACAGGGGGCTCTGAGCTGTTTTTT
CASSLYLRTGGSELFF
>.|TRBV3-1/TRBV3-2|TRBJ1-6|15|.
TGTGCCAGCAGCCCGATACGGGGGGATAATTCACCCCTCCACTTT
CASSPIRGDNSPLHF
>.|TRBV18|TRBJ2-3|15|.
TGTGCCAGCTCACCACCGATAGGGGCAGTCCTACCGCAGTATTTT
CASSPPIGAVLPQYF